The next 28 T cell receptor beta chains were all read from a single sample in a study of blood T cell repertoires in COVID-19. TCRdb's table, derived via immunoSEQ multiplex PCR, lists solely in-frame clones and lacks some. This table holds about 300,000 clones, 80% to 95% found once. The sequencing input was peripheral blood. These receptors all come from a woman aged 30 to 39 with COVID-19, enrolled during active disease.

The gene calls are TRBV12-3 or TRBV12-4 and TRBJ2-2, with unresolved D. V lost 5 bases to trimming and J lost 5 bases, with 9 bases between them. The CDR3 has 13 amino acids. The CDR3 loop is CASSPLATGELFF. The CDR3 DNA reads TGTGCCAGCAGTCCCTTAGCTACCGGGGAGCTGTTTTTT.

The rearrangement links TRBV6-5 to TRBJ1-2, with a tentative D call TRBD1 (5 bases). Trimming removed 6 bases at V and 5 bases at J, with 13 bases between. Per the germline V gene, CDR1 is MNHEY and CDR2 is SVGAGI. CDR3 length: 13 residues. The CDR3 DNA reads TGTGCCAGCAGGTCCTCGGACACTTATGGCTACACCTTC. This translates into CASRSSDTYGYTF.

Written as DNA, the CDR3 is TGTGCCAGCAGTTACCGGGACTACAATGAGCAGTTCTTC. Protein product: CASSYRDYNEQFF. The chain links TRBV6-6 to TRBJ2-1, with a tentative D call TRBD2 (5 bases). V lost 2 bases, J lost 3 bases, and 5 bases lay in between. CDR1 and CDR2 from the germline V gene are MNHNY and SVGAGI (reference sequence). The CDR3 spans 13 residues.

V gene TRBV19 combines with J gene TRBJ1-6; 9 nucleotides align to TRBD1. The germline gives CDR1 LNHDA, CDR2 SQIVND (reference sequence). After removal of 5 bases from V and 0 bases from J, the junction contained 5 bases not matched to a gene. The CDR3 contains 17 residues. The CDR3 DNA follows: TGTGCCAGTAGTGGGGACAGGGTTAGCTCCTATAATTCACCCCTCCACTTT. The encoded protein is CASSGDRVSSYNSPLHF.

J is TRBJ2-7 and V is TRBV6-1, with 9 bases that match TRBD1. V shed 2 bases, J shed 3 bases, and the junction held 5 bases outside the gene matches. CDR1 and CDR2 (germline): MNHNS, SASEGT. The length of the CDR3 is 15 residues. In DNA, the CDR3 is TGTGCCAGCAGTGAAAAACGGGGACAGGGCTACGAGCAGTACTTC. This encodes CASSEKRGQGYEQYF.

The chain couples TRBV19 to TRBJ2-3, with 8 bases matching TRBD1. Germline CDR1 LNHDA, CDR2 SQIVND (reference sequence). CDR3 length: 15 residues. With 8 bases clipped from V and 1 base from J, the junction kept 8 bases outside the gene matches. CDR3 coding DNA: TGTGCCAGTCAGGAGGGACAGGTTGGCACAGATACGCAGTATTTT. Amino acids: CASQEGQVGTDTQYF.

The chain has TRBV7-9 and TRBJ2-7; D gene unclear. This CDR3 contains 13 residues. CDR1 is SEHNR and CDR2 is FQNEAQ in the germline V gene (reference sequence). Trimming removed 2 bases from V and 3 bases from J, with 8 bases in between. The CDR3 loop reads CASSLPLYYEQYF. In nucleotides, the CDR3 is TGTGCCAGCAGCTTACCCTTGTACTACGAGCAGTACTTC.

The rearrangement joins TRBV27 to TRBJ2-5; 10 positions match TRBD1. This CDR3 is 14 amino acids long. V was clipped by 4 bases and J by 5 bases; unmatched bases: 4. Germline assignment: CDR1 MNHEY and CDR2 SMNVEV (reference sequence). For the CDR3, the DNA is TGTGCCAGCAGTTCGACAGGGGGCCAGGAGACCCAGTACTTC. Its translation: CASSSTGGQETQYF.

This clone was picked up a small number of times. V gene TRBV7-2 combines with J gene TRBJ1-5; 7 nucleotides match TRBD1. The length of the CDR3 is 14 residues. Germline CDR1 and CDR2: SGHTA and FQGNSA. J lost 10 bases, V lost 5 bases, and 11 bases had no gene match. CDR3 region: CASSAGQTISPQHF. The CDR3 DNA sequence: TGTGCCAGCAGCGCGGGACAGACCATCAGCCCCCAGCATTTT.

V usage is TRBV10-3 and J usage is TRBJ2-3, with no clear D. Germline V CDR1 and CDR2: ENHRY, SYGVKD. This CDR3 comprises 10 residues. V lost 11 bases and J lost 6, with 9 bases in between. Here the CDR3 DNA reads TGTGCCGTATTGTCCGATACGCAGTATTTT. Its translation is CAVLSDTQYF.

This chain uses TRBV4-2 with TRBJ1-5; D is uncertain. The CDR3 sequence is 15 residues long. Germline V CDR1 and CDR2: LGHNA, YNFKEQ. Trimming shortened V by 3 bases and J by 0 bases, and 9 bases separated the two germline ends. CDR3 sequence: CASSQLEYSNQPQHF. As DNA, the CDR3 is TGTGCCAGCAGCCAGTTGGAGTATAGCAATCAGCCCCAGCATTTT.

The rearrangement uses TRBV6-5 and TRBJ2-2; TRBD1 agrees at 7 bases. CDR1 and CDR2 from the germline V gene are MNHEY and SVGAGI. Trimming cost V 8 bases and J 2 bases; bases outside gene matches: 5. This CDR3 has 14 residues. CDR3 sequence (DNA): TGTGCCAGCCACAGGGGCCTCAACACCGGGGAGCTGTTTTTT. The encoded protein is CASHRGLNTGELFF.

The CDR3: CASSQDLGKLFF. As DNA, the CDR3 is TGTGCCAGCAGCCAAGACCTCGGAAAACTGTTTTTT. The rearrangement links TRBV3-1 (or the pseudogene TRBV3-2) to TRBJ1-4; no firm D call. Germline CDR1 is LGHDT and CDR2 is YNNKEL (reference sequence). This CDR3 is 12 amino acids long. V lost 0 bases and J lost 10, with 6 bases in between.

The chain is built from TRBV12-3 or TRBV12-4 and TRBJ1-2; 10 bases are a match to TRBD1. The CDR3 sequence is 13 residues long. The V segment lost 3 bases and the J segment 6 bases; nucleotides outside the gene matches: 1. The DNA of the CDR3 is TGTGCCAGCAGTTTCGGACAGGGGGATGGCTACACCTTC. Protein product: CASSFGQGDGYTF.

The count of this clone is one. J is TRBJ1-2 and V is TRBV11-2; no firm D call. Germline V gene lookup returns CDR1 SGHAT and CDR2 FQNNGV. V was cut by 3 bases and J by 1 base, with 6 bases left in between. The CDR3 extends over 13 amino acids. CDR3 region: CASSFLYNYGYTF. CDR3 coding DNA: TGTGCCAGCAGCTTCCTGTATAACTATGGCTACACCTTC.

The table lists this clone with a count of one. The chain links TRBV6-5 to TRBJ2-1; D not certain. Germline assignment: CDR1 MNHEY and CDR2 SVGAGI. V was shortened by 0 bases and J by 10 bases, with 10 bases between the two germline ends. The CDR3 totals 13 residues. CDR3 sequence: CASSYSVDTEQFF. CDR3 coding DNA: TGTGCCAGCAGTTACTCGGTCGATACAGAGCAGTTCTTC.

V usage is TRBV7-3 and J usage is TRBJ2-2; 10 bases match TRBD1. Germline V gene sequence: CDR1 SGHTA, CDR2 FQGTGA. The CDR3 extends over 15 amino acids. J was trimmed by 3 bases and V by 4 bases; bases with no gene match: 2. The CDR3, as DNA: TGTGCCAGCAGCTATGGGACAGGGGACACCGGGGAGCTGTTTTTT. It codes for CASSYGTGDTGELFF.

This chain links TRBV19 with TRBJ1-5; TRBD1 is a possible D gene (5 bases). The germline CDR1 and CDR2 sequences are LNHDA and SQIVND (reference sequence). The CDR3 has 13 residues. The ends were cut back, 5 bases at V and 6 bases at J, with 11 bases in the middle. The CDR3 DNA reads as TGTGCCAGTAGTGTCGGCGGGGGTCAGCCCCAGCATTTT. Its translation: CASSVGGGQPQHF. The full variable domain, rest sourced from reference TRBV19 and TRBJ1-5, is DGGITQSPKYLFRKEGQNVTLSCEQNLNHDAMYWYRQDPGQGLRLIYYSQIVNDFQKGDIAEGYSVSREKKESFPLTVTSAQKNPTAFYLCASSVGGGQPQHFGDGTRLSIL.

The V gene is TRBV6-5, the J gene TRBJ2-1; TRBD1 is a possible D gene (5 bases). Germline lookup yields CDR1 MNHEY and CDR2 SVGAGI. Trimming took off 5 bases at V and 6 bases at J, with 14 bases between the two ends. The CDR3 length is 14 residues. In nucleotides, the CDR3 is TGTGCCAGCAGTCCATCTCAGGGAATCAATGAGCAGTTCTTC. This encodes CASSPSQGINEQFF.

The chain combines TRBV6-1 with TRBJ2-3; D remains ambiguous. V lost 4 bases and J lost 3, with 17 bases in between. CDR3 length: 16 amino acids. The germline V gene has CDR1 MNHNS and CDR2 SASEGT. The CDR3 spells CASSAATWAITDTQYF. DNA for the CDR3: TGTGCCAGCAGTGCCGCCACTTGGGCAATAACAGATACGCAGTATTTT.

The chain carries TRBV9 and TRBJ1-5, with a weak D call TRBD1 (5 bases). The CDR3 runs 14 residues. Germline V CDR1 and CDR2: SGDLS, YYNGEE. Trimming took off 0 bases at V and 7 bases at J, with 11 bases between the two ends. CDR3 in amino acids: CASSVDQGWQPQHF. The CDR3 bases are TGTGCCAGCAGCGTAGACCAGGGATGGCAGCCCCAGCATTTT.

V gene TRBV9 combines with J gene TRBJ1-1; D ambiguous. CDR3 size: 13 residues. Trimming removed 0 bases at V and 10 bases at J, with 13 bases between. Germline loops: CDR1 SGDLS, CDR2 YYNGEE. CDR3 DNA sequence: TGTGCCAGCAGCGTAGTAGGAACGGGAGGAGCTTTCTTT. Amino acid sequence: CASSVVGTGGAFF. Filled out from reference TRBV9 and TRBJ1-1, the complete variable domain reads DSGVTQTPKHLITATGQRVTLRCSPRSGDLSVYWYQQSLDQGLQFLIQYYNGEERAKGNILERFSAQQFPDLHSELNLSSLELGDSALYFCASSVVGTGGAFFGQGTRLTVV.

CDR3 in amino acids: CASSLIEEAEQYF. CDR3 sequence (DNA): TGTGCCAGCAGCCTGATTGAGGAGGCCGAGCAGTACTTC. This chain links TRBV7-2 with TRBJ2-7, with D possibly being TRBD2 (5 bases). The CDR3 loop spans 13 amino acids. Germline values: CDR1 SGHTA, CDR2 FQGNSA. The germline V and J ends were trimmed by 5 bases and 6 bases, with 14 bases remaining between them.

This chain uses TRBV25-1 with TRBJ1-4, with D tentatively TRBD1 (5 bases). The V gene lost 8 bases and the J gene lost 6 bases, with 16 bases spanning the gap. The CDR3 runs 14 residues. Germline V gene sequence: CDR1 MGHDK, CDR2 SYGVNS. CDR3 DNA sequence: TGTGCCAGCGGTCCAGGGAGGAATGATGAAAAACTGTTTTTT. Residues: CASGPGRNDEKLFF.

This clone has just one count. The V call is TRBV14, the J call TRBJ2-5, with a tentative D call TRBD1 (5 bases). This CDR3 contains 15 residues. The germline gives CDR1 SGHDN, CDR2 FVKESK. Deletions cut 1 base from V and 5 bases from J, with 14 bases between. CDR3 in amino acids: CASSQGDRRAETQYF. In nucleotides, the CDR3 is TGTGCCAGCAGCCAAGGGGATCGCAGGGCCGAGACCCAGTACTTC.

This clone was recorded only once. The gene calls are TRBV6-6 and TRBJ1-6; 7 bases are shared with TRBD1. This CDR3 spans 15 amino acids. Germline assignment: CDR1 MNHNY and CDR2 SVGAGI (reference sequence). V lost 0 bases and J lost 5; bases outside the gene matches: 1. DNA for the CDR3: TGTGCCAGCAGTTACTCGGGACAGAATAATTCACCCCTCCACTTT. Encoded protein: CASSYSGQNNSPLHF.

The CDR3 spells CATSDIPGQGVGGEQYF. CDR3 DNA: TGTGCCACCAGTGATATTCCGGGACAGGGCGTTGGAGGCGAGCAGTACTTC. This sequence joins TRBV24-1 and TRBJ2-7; TRBD1 agrees at 9 bases. J gave up 6 bases and V 3 bases, and 14 bases lay outside the gene matches. The germline CDR1 and CDR2 sequences are KGHDR and SFDVKD. This CDR3 has 17 amino acids.

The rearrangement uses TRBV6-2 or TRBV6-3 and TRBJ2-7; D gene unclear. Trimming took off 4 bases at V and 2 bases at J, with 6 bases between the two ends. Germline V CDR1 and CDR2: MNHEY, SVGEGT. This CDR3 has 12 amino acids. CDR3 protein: CASSSHPYEQYF. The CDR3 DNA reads TGTGCCAGCAGTTCCCATCCCTACGAGCAGTACTTC.